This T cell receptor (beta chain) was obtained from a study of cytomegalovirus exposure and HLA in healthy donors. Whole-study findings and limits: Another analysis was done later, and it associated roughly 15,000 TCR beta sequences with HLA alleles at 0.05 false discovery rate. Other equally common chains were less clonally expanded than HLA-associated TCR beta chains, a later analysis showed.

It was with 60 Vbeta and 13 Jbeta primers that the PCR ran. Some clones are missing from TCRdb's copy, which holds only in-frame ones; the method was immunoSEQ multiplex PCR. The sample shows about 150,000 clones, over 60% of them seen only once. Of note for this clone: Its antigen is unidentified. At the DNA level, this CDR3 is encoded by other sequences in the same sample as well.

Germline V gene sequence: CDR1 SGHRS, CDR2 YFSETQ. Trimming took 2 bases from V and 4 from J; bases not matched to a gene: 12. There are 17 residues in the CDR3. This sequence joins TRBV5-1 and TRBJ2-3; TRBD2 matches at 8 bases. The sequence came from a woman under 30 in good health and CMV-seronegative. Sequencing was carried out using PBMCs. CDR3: CASSFAGSRGVADTQYF. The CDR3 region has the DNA TGCGCCAGCAGCTTCGCCGGATCGCGGGGGGTGGCAGATACGCAGTATTTT.